This passage covers 8 T cell receptor beta chains from one sample sequenced in a study of blood T cells in healthy people across ages. Using a J-beta primer mix together with a sample-barcoded 5' primer, a second PCR was run for 7 to 11 cycles. In TCRdb, the 5' RACE reads were re-called with MiXCR into one record per CDR3 protein. The table shows about 1.4 million distinct CDR3 sequences, with roughly 60% occurring only once. Sequencing was done on a sample of blood. The receptor set was obtained from a man between 18 and 35 years old in good health.

This rearrangement joins TRBV28 to TRBJ2-5; D might be TRBD2 (5 bases). Germline V CDR1 and CDR2: MDHEN, SYDVKM. Between the trimmed V and J ends, which lost 6 bases and 4 bases, there was a span of 6 bases. The CDR3 length is 11 residues. DNA of the CDR3: TGTGCCAGCAGGGAGGCAGAGACCCAGTACTTC. Protein: CASREAETQYF.

In this sample, this clonotype turned up a few times. The chain combines TRBV5-1 with TRBJ1-1, with 7 bases aligning to TRBD1. The CDR3 sequence is 13 residues long. Germline loops: CDR1 SGHRS, CDR2 YFSETQ. Trimming cost V 4 bases and J 4 bases; bases outside gene matches: 4. The CDR3 region is CASSERQGTEAFF. Written as DNA, the CDR3 is TGCGCCAGCAGCGAAAGACAGGGCACTGAAGCTTTCTTT.

The V and J genes are TRBV10-3 and TRBJ1-4, with D perhaps TRBD1 (5 bases). The CDR3 sequence is 14 residues long. Germline V gene lookup returns CDR1 ENHRY and CDR2 SYGVKD. The V end was cut by 8 bases, the J end by 7 bases, with 17 bases between. CDR3 DNA: TGTGCCATCGGGGAAGCCGGGACGCTTGAAAAACTGTTTTTT. This encodes CAIGEAGTLEKLFF.

The chain uses TRBV27 and TRBJ1-4; TRBD1 matches at 8 bases. Germline loops: CDR1 MNHEY, CDR2 SMNVEV (reference sequence). This CDR3 region has 14 residues. Trimming cost V 10 bases and J 7 bases; bases outside gene matches: 11. CDR3 in amino acids: CATSQGALGEKLFF. CDR3 sequence (DNA): TGTGCCACCTCTCAGGGGGCCTTAGGTGAAAAACTGTTTTTT.

This sequence joins TRBV20-1 and TRBJ2-5; D perhaps matches TRBD1 (5 bases). CDR3 size: 15 residues. CDR1 and CDR2 (germline): DFQATT, SNEGSKA (reference sequence). V lost 0 bases, J lost 1 base, and 12 bases lay in between. The CDR3 bases are TGCAGTGCTAGAGATGTCGAGACAGTCCAAGAGACCCAGTACTTC. This translates into CSARDVETVQETQYF.

The CDR3 nucleotides are TGTGCCAGCAGCCAAGATCTACTAGCTCAGAGCGAGCAGTTCTTC. Encoded protein: CASSQDLLAQSEQFF. V and J are TRBV4-2 and TRBJ2-1; TRBD2 is a possible D gene (6 bases). Trimming took 0 bases from V and 10 from J, leaving 16 bases between them. Germline V CDR1 and CDR2: LGHNA, YNFKEQ. CDR3 length: 15 residues.

The chain links TRBV14 to TRBJ2-1; the match to TRBD2 covers 10 bases. Looked up from germline, CDR1 is SGHDN and CDR2 is FVKESK. Losses at the gene ends were 5 bases for V and 6 bases for J; bases not matched to a gene: 4. The CDR3 has 14 residues. The CDR3 region is CASSMSGRANEQFF. The CDR3 DNA is TGTGCCAGCAGCATGAGCGGGAGGGCCAATGAGCAGTTCTTC.

The chain couples TRBV29-1 to TRBJ2-1, with 11 bases lining up with TRBD2. V was pared by 5 bases and J by 13 bases, with 13 bases of the junction left unmatched. The CDR3 loop spans 14 amino acids. Germline V gives CDR1 SQVTM, CDR2 ANQGSEA. CDR3 in amino acids: CSVYLTSGRETQFF. DNA for the CDR3: TGCAGCGTTTACCTTACTAGCGGGAGAGAGACCCAGTTCTTC.